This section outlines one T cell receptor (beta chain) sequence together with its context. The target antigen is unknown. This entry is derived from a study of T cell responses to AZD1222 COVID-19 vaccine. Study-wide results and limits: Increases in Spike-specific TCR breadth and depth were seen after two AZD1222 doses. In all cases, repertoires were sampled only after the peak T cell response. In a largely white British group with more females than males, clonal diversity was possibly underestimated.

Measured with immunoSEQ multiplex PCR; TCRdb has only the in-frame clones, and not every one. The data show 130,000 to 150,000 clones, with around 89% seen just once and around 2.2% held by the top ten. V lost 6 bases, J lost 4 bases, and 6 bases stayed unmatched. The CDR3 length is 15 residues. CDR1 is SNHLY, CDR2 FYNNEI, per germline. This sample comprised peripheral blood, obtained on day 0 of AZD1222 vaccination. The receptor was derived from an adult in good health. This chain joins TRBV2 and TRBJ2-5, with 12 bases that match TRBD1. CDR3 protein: CASRGDRGQRETQYF. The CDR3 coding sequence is TGTGCCAGCAGGGGGGACAGGGGGCAGCGAGAGACCCAGTACTTC.